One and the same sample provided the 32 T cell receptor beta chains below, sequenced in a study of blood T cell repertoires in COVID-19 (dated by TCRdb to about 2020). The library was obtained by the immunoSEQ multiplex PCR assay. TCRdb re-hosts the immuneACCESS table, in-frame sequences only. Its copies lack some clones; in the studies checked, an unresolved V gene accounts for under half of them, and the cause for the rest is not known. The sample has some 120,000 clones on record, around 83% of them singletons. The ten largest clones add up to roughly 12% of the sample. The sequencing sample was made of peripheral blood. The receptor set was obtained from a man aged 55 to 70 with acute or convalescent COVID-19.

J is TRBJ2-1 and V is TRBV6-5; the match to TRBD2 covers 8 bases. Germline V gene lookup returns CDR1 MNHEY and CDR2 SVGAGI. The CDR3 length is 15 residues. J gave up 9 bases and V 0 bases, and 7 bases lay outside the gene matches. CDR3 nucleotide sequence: TGTGCCAGCAGTTACTCTCTAAGCGGGAGAGGTGAGCAGTTCTTC. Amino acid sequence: CASSYSLSGRGEQFF.

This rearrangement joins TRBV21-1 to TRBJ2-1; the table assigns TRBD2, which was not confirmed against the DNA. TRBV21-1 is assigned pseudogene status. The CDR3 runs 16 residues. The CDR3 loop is CASSKETSGRGDEQFF. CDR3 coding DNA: TGTGCCAGCAGCAAAGAAACTAGCGGGAGAGGGGATGAGCAGTTCTTC.

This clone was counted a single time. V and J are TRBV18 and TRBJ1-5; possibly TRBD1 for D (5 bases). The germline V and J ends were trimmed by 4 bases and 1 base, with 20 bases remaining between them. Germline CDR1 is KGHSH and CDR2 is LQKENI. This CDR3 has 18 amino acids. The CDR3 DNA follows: TGTGCCAGCTCACTTCGCACTCCAGGGTTCAGGAGCAATCAGCCCCAGCATTTT. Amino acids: CASSLRTPGFRSNQPQHF.

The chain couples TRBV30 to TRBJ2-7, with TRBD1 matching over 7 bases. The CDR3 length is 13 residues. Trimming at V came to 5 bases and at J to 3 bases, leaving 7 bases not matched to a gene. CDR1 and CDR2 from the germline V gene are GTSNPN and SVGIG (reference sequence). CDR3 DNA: TGTGCCTGGGCGGCAGGGGGAAACTACGAGCAGTACTTC. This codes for CAWAAGGNYEQYF.

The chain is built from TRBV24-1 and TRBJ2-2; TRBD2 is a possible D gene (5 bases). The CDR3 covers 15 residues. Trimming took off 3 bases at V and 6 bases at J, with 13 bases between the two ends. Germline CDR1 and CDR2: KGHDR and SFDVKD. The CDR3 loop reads CATSDGWQEAGELFF. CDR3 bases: TGTGCCACCAGTGATGGTTGGCAGGAGGCCGGGGAGCTGTTTTTT.

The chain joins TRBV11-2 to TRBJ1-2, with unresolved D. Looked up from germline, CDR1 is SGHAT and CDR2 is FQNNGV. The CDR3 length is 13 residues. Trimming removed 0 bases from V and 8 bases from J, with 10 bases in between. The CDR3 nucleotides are TGTGCCAGCAGCTTAGAACGGGGAATGGGCTACACCTTC. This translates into CASSLERGMGYTF. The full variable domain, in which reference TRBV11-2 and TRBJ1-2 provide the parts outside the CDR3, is EAGVAQSPRYKIIEKRQSVAFWCNPISGHATLYWYQQILGQGPKLLIQFQNNGVVDDSQLPKDRFSAERLKGVDSTLKIQPAKLEDSAVYLCASSLERGMGYTFGSGTRLTVV.

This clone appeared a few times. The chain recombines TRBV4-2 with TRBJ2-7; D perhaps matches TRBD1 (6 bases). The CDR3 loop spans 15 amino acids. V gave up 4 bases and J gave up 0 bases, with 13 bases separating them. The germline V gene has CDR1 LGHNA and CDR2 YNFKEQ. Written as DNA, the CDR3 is TGTGCCAGCAGCCGAACCCGGGACAACTCCTACGAGCAGTACTTC. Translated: CASSRTRDNSYEQYF.

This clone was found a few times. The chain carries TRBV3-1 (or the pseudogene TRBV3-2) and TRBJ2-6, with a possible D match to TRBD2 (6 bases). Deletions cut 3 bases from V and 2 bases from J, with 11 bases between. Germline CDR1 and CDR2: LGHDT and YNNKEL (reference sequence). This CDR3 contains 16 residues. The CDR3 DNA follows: TGTGCCAGCAGCCAGGGGAGGATCGCTGGGGCCAACGTCCTGACTTTC. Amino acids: CASSQGRIAGANVLTF.

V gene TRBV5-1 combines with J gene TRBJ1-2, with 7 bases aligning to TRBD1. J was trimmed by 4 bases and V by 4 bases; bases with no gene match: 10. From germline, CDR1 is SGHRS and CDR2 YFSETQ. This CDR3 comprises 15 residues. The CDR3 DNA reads TGCGCCAGCAGCCCGGGAGGGACAGCGATCTATGGCTACACCTTC. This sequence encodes CASSPGGTAIYGYTF.

This CDR3 is CASSTRGVPGQGLRYEQFF. CDR3 DNA sequence: TGTGCCAGCTCAACTCGGGGGGTACCGGGACAGGGACTTCGTTATGAGCAGTTCTTC. The chain joins TRBV18 to TRBJ2-1; TRBD1 aligns across 9 bases. The V gene end was trimmed by 5 bases and the J gene end by 8 bases; junction bases not matched to a gene: 22. Germline values: CDR1 KGHSH, CDR2 LQKENI. This CDR3 has 19 residues.

CDR3 nucleotides: TGTGCCAGCAGCCAAACCGGGACAGGGGGCGCCTATAATTCACCCCTCCACTTT. Protein sequence: CASSQTGTGGAYNSPLHF. This chain connects TRBV3-1 (or the pseudogene TRBV3-2) to TRBJ1-6; 12 bases agree with TRBD1. This CDR3 has 18 amino acids. Looked up from germline, CDR1 is LGHDT and CDR2 is YNNKEL (reference sequence). The V gene end was trimmed by 2 bases and the J gene end by 2 bases; junction bases not matched to a gene: 4.

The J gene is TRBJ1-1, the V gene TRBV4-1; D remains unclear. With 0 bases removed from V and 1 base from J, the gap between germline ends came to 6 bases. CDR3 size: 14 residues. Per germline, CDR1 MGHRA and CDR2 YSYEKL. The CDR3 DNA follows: TGCGCCAGCAGCCAAGAACGGGGGAACACTGAAGCTTTCTTT. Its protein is CASSQERGNTEAFF.

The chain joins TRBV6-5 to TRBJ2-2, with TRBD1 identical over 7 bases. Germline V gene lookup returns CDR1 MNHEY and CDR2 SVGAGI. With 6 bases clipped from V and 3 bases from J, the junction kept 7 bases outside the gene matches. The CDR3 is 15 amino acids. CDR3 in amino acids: CASRGTVDYTGELFF. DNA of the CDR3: TGTGCCAGCAGGGGGACAGTAGACTACACCGGGGAGCTGTTTTTT.

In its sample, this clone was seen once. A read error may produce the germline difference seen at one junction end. The CDR3 DNA sequence: TGTGCCAGCAGCCTAGCAGGAGGTAGCGGGAGGAGTGGGGAGCAGTACTTC. The encoded protein is CASSLAGGSGRSGEQYF. The chain carries TRBV7-9 and TRBJ2-7; 10 bases match TRBD2. CDR1 is SEHNR and CDR2 is FQNEAQ in the germline V gene (reference sequence). The CDR3 covers 17 residues. The complete variable domain, with remaining parts taken from reference TRBV7-9 and TRBJ2-7, reads DTGVSQNPRHKITKRGQNVTFRCDPISEHNRLYWYRQTLGQGPEFLTYFQNEAQLEKSRLLSDRFSAERPKGSFSTLEIQRTEQGDSAMYLCASSLAGGSGRSGEQYFGPGTRLTVT.

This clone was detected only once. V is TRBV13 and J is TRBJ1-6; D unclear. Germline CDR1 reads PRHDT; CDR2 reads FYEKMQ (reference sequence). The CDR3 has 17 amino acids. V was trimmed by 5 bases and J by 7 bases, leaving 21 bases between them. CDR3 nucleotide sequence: TGTGCCAGCAGCAGAACTTCGAGAGGTCCAGTAAATTCACCCCTCCACTTT. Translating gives CASSRTSRGPVNSPLHF.

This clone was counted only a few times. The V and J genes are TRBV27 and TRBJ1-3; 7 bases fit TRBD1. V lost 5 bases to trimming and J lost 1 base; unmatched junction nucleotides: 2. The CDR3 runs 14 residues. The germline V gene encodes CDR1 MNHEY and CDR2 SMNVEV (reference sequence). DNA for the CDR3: TGTGCCAGCAGTCCGACAGGGTCTGGAAACACCATATATTTT. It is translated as CASSPTGSGNTIYF.

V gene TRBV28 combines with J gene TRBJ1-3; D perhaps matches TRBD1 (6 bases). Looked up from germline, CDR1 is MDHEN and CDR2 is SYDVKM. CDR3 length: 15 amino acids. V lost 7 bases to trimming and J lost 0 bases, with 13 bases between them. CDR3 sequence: CASITGTPSGNTIYF. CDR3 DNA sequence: TGTGCCAGCATCACCGGGACACCCTCTGGAAACACCATATATTTT.

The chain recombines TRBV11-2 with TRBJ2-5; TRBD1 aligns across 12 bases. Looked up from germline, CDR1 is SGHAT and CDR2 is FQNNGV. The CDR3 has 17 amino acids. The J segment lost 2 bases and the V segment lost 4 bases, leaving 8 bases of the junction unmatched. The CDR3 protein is CASSSRDRGQTQETQYF. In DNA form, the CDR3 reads TGTGCCAGCAGCTCGAGGGACAGGGGGCAGACACAAGAGACCCAGTACTTC.

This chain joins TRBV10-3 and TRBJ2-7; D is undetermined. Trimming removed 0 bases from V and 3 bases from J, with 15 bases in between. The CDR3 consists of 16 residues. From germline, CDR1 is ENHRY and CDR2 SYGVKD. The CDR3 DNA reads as TGTGCCATCAGTGAGTCGCGAAGCCTGTCCGGCTACGAGCAGTACTTC. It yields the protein CAISESRSLSGYEQYF.

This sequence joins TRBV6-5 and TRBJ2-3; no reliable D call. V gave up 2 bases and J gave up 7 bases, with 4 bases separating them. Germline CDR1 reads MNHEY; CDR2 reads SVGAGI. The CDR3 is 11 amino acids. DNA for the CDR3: TGTGCCAGCAGTTACGCGAATACGCAGTATTTT. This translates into CASSYANTQYF.

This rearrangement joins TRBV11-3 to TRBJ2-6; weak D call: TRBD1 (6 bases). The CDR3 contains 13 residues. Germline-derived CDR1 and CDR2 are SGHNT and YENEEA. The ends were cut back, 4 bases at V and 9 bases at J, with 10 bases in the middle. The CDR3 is CASSSTGINVLTF. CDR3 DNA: TGTGCCAGCAGCTCCACAGGGATCAACGTCCTGACTTTC.

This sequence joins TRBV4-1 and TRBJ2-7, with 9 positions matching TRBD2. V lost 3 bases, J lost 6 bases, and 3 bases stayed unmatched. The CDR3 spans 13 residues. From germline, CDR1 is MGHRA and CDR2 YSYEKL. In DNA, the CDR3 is TGCGCCAGCAGCCAGGGACTAGCTCTCGAGCAGTACTTC. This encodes CASSQGLALEQYF.

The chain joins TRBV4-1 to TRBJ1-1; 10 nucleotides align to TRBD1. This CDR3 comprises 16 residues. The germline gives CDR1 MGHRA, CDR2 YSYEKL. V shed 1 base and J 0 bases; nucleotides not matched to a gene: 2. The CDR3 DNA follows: TGCGCCAGCAGCCAAGTGGGGACAGGGGTGAACACTGAAGCTTTCTTT. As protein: CASSQVGTGVNTEAFF.

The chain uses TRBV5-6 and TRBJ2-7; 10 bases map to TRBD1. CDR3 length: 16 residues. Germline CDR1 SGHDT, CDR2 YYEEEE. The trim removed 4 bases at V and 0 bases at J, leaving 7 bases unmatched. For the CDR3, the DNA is TGTGCCAGCAGCACACAACGGACAGGGGGCTCCTACGAGCAGTACTTC. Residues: CASSTQRTGGSYEQYF.

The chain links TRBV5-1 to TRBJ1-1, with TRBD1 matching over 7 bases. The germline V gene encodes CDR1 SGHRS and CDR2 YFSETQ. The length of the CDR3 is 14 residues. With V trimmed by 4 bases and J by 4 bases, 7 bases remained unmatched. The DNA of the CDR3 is TGCGCCAGCAGCCCTCCAGGGGGTGGCACTGAAGCTTTCTTT. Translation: CASSPPGGGTEAFF.

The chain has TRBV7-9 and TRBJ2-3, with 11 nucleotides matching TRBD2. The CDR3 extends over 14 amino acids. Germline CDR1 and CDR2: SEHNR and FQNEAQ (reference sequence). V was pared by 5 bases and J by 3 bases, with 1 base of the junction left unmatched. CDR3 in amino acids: CASSRLAGTDTQYF. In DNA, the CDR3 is TGTGCCAGCAGCCGACTAGCGGGAACAGATACGCAGTATTTT.

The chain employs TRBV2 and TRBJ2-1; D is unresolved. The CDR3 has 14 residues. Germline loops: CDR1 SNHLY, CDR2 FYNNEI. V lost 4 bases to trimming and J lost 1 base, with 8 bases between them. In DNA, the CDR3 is TGTGCCAGCAGTGGGTCGGAGTCCTACAATGAGCAGTTCTTC. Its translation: CASSGSESYNEQFF.

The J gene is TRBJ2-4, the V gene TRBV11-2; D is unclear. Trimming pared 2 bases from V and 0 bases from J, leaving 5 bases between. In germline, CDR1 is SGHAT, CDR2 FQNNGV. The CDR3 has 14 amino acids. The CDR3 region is CASSLQLAKNIQYF. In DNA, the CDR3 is TGTGCCAGCAGCTTACAGTTAGCCAAAAACATTCAGTACTTC. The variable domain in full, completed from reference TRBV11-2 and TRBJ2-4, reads EAGVAQSPRYKIIEKRQSVAFWCNPISGHATLYWYQQILGQGPKLLIQFQNNGVVDDSQLPKDRFSAERLKGVDSTLKIQPAKLEDSAVYLCASSLQLAKNIQYFGAGTRLSVL.

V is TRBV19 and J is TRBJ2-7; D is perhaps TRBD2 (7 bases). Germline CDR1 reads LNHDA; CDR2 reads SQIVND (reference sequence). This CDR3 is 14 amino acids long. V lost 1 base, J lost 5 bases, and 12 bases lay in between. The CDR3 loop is CASSIAGGRDEQYF. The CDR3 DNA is TGTGCCAGTAGTATAGCCGGGGGGCGCGACGAGCAGTACTTC.

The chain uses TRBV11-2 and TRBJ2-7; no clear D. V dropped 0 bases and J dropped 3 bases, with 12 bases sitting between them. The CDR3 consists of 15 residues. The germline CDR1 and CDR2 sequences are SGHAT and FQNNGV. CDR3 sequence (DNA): TGTGCCAGCAGCTTAGATGGGCCTGTCGGCTACGAGCAGTACTTC. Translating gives CASSLDGPVGYEQYF.

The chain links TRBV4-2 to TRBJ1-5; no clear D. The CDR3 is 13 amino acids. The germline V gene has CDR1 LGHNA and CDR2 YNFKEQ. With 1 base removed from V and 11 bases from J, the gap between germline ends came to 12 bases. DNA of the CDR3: TGTGCCAGCAGCCAAGTGGAGGGTACCTCCCAGCATTTT. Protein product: CASSQVEGTSQHF.

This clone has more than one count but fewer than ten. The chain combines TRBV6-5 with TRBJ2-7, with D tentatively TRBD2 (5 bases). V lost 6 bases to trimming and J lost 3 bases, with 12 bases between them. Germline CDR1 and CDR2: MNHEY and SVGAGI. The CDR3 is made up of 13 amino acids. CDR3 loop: CASRRGPNYEQYF. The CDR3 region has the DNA TGTGCCAGCAGGAGAGGGCCTAACTACGAGCAGTACTTC.